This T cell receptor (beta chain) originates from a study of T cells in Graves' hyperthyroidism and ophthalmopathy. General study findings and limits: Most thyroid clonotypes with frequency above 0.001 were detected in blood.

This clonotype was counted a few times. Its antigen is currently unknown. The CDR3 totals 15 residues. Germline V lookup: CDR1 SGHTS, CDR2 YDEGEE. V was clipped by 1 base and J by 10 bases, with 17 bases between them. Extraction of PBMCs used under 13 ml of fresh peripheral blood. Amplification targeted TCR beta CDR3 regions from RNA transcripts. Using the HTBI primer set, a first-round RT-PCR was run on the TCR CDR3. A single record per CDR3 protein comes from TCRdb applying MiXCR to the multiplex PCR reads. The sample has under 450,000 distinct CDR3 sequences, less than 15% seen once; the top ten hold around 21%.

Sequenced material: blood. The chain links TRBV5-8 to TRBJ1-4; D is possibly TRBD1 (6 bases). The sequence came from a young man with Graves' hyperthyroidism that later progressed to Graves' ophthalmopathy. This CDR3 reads CASSLLGARRGKLFF. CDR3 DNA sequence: TGTGCCAGCAGCTTGCTGGGGGCGCGACGGGGAAAACTGTTTTTT.